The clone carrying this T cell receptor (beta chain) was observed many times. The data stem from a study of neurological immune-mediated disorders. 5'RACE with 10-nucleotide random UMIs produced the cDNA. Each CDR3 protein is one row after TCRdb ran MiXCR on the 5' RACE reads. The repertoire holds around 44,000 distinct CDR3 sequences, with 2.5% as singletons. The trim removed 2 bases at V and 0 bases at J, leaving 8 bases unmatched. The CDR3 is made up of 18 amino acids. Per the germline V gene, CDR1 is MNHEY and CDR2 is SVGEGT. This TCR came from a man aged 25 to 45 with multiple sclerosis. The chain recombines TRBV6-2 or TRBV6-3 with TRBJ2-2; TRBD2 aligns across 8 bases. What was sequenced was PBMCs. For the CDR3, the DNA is TGTGCCAGCAGTTACGATCGGCGGGGGGCTACGAACACCGGGGAGCTGTTTTTT. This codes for CASSYDRRGATNTGELFF.